A single sample gave rise to the 23 T cell receptor beta chains below, sequenced in a study of cytomegalovirus exposure and HLA in healthy donors (dated by TCRdb to between 2016 and 2019). Receptor libraries were prepared by the immunoSEQ multiplex PCR assay. A mixture of 60 forward primers for TCR Vbeta segments and 13 reverse primers for TCR Jbeta segments was used in the multiplex PCR. Not all clones reach the TCRdb copy of this immuneACCESS table, which keeps in-frame sequences only. Checked studies attribute under half of the gap to unresolved V genes and leave the rest unexplained. The sample data list 150,000 to 200,000 clones, and roughly 13% of these were observed just once. Together, the top ten hold under 10% of the sample. The sequencing sample was made of PBMCs. All receptors come from a man aged 45-60 years in good health and CMV-seropositive.

V is TRBV7-9 and J is TRBJ1-5, with TRBD1 as a possible D gene (5 bases). The CDR3 loop spans 15 amino acids. Trimming left V 5 bases short and J 3 bases short, with 14 bases between. The germline V gene has CDR1 SEHNR and CDR2 FQNEAQ (reference sequence). The CDR3 sequence: CASSDGWGLNQPQHF. The CDR3 region has the DNA TGTGCCAGCAGCGACGGATGGGGCCTCAATCAGCCCCAGCATTTT. Combining the CDR3 with reference TRBV7-9 and TRBJ1-5 gives the whole variable domain DTGVSQNPRHKITKRGQNVTFRCDPISEHNRLYWYRQTLGQGPEFLTYFQNEAQLEKSRLLSDRFSAERPKGSFSTLEIQRTEQGDSAMYLCASSDGWGLNQPQHFGDGTRLSIL.

V is TRBV27 and J is TRBJ1-1, with a tentative D call TRBD1 (6 bases). The CDR3 loop spans 15 amino acids. Germline V CDR1 and CDR2: MNHEY, SMNVEV (reference sequence). Trimming took off 3 bases at V and 4 bases at J, with 15 bases between the two ends. This CDR3 reads CASSFRGSWGTEAFF. The CDR3 DNA follows: TGTGCCAGCAGTTTCAGGGGTTCATGGGGCACTGAAGCTTTCTTT.

A few counts support this clone. The chain employs TRBV6-5 and TRBJ2-5, with TRBD2 as a possible D gene (6 bases). V lost 2 bases, J lost 5 bases, and 15 bases lay in between. CDR3 length equals 15 residues. Germline lookup yields CDR1 MNHEY and CDR2 SVGAGI. In DNA form, the CDR3 reads TGTGCCAGCAGTTACATCGCGGGAAGGGAGGAGACCCAGTACTTC. Amino acid sequence: CASSYIAGREETQYF.

This clone was counted a few times. The rearrangement uses TRBV28 and TRBJ2-7; TRBD1 matches 8 bases. Germline assignment: CDR1 MDHEN and CDR2 SYDVKM. This CDR3 spans 15 amino acids. Trimming took 5 bases from V and 6 from J; bases not matched to a gene: 12. The CDR3 region is CASSPPTGQGTEQYV. CDR3 nucleotides: TGTGCCAGCAGTCCCCCCACCGGACAGGGAACCGAGCAGTACGTC.

Remarks on this clone: This likely reflects a read error, since a far larger clone is one base away. Other nucleotide sequences in the sample specify the same CDR3. The chain employs TRBV5-1 and TRBJ1-2; weak D call: TRBD1 (6 bases). Germline lookup yields CDR1 SGHRS and CDR2 YFSETQ. V lost 0 bases, J lost 8 bases, and 17 bases lay in between. This CDR3 is built from 15 residues. CDR3 nucleotides: TGCGCCAGCAGCTTGGCTTGGGACACCTACACCGGCTACACCTTC. It translates to CASSLAWDTYTGYTF.

Only a few counts were recorded for this clone. V and J are TRBV5-1 and TRBJ2-3; no clear D. V was pared by 0 bases and J by 3 bases, with 8 bases between. Germline CDR1 reads SGHRS; CDR2 reads YFSETQ. This CDR3 is built from 14 residues. The CDR3 nucleotides read TGCGCCAGCAGCTTGGGAGAAACTACAGATACGCAGTATTTT. Its translation is CASSLGETTDTQYF.

This chain uses TRBV5-1 with TRBJ1-2, with D tentatively TRBD1 (5 bases). Germline-derived CDR1 and CDR2 are SGHRS and YFSETQ. Trimming removed 3 bases at V and 8 bases at J, with 14 bases between. The CDR3 runs to 13 residues. This CDR3 reads CASSSDPGEGYTF. Here the CDR3 DNA reads TGCGCCAGCAGCTCGGACCCGGGGGAGGGCTACACCTTC.

This clone has only a few counts. This rearrangement joins TRBV6-6 to TRBJ2-3; D unresolved. Germline assignment: CDR1 MNHNY and CDR2 SVGAGI (reference sequence). V lost 5 bases and J lost 5, with 5 bases in between. The CDR3 spans 11 residues. The CDR3 DNA follows: TGTGCCAGCAGTAGACAAGATACGCAGTATTTT. This sequence encodes CASSRQDTQYF.

This clone turned up a few times. The chain is built from TRBV4-3 and TRBJ1-3; D might be TRBD1 (5 bases). CDR3 size: 15 residues. V lost 1 base and J 2 bases, leaving 9 bases between the germline ends. Germline CDR1 is LGHNA and CDR2 is YSLEER. CDR3 amino acids: CASSQARVPGNTIYF. The CDR3 DNA follows: TGCGCCAGCAGCCAAGCCAGGGTACCTGGAAACACCATATATTTT.

This clone was seen a few times. The V and J genes are TRBV30 and TRBJ2-3; 8 bases agree with TRBD2. After removal of 4 bases from V and 2 bases from J, the junction contained 5 bases not matched to a gene. The CDR3 runs to 14 residues. Germline V gene lookup returns CDR1 GTSNPN and CDR2 SVGIG (reference sequence). The CDR3 loop is CAWTRGGLTDTQYF. In DNA form, the CDR3 reads TGTGCCTGGACTCGGGGGGGCCTCACAGATACGCAGTATTTT.

The V call is TRBV6-5, the J call TRBJ2-2; 8 nucleotides align to TRBD1. With V trimmed by 2 bases and J by 5 bases, 4 bases remained unmatched. The germline V gene encodes CDR1 MNHEY and CDR2 SVGAGI. The length of the CDR3 is 15 residues. The CDR3 DNA reads TGTGCCAGCAGTTACAACAGGGGGTCTACCGGGGAGCTGTTTTTT. Translated, it gives CASSYNRGSTGELFF.

This clone was seen a handful of times. The rearrangement uses TRBV18 and TRBJ2-7, with TRBD2 identical over 8 bases. V trimming: 3 bases; J trimming: 2 bases; junction bases outside the gene matches: 9. Germline loops: CDR1 KGHSH, CDR2 LQKENI. The CDR3 is 16 amino acids. DNA for the CDR3: TGTGCCAGCTCACCGCAAACCGGGACTAGTACCTACGAGCAGTACGTC. Translated, it gives CASSPQTGTSTYEQYV.

This clone was detected a few times. The chain recombines TRBV6-5 with TRBJ2-7, with TRBD2 matching 12 bases. Germline trimming cut 6 bases from V and 3 bases from J; bases unmatched to any gene: 6. The CDR3 extends over 15 amino acids. Germline assignment: CDR1 MNHEY and CDR2 SVGAGI. The CDR3 loop reads CASRTGTSGRYEQYV. The CDR3 DNA reads TGTGCCAGCAGAACCGGGACTAGCGGGCGCTACGAGCAGTACGTC.

V is TRBV6-5 and J is TRBJ2-2; D is perhaps TRBD1 (6 bases). Germline CDR1 reads MNHEY; CDR2 reads SVGAGI. The CDR3 has 14 residues. V lost 2 bases and J lost 5, with 9 bases in between. CDR3 amino acids: CASSYPGATGELFF. For the CDR3, the DNA is TGTGCCAGCAGTTACCCAGGGGCTACCGGGGAGCTGTTTTTT.

This clone was detected once. V gene TRBV19 combines with J gene TRBJ1-6; D is possibly TRBD1 (5 bases). Germline values: CDR1 LNHDA, CDR2 SQIVND (reference sequence). This CDR3 is built from 17 residues. V was cut by 3 bases and J by 3 bases, with 15 bases left in between. The DNA for the CDR3 is TGTGCCAGTAGTATGATGAACAGGTCGGGCTATAATTCACCCCTCCACTTT. Its protein is CASSMMNRSGYNSPLHF.

There are a few counts of this clone. This sequence joins TRBV9 and TRBJ1-6, with 10 bases lining up with TRBD1. Germline V lookup: CDR1 SGDLS, CDR2 YYNGEE. V was pared by 4 bases and J by 10 bases, with 8 bases of the junction left unmatched. The CDR3 consists of 15 residues. CDR3 in amino acids: CASSLTGTGDSPLHF. The CDR3 DNA sequence: TGTGCCAGCAGCCTCACCGGGACAGGGGACTCACCCCTCCACTTT.

The chain employs TRBV2 and TRBJ1-5; TRBD1 matches at 10 bases. This CDR3 is 14 amino acids long. CDR1 SNHLY and CDR2 FYNNEI come from the germline V gene. Trimming cost V 5 bases and J 5 bases; bases outside gene matches: 3. CDR3 in DNA: TGTGCCAGCAGTCGGACAGGGGGGCATCAGCCCCAGCATTTT. Translation gives CASSRTGGHQPQHF.

The chain uses TRBV6-5 and TRBJ2-3; 13 positions match TRBD2. V lost 4 bases, J lost 2 bases, and 3 bases stayed unmatched. CDR3 length equals 16 residues. Germline V gene lookup returns CDR1 MNHEY and CDR2 SVGAGI. The chain's CDR3 is CASSSTSGGITDTQYF. DNA of the CDR3: TGTGCCAGCAGTTCGACTAGCGGGGGGATCACAGATACGCAGTATTTT.

The chain combines TRBV4-2 with TRBJ1-3; no clear D gene. CDR1 is LGHNA, CDR2 YNFKEQ, per germline. This CDR3 is 16 amino acids long. The V and J ends lost 0 bases and 3 bases respectively, with 12 bases between them. CDR3 amino acids: CASSQDSGLLGNTIYF. CDR3 DNA sequence: TGTGCCAGCAGCCAAGATAGCGGGCTTCTTGGAAACACCATATATTTT.

About this clone itself: A read error may produce the germline difference seen at one junction end. The chain employs TRBV7-2 and TRBJ1-1, with D possibly TRBD1 on 6 matching bases. The germline V gene encodes CDR1 SGHTA and CDR2 FQGNSA. The CDR3 totals 13 residues. This chain's CDR3 is CASSPRGETGSSF. DNA of the CDR3: TGTGCCAGCAGCCCTAGAGGGGAGACAGGATCTTCCTTT. Variable domain in full (rest from reference TRBV7-2 and TRBJ1-1): GAGVSQSPSNKVTEKGKDVELRCDPISGHTALYWYRQSLGQGLEFLIYFQGNSAPDKSGLPSDRFSAERTGGSVSTLTIQRTQQEDSAVYLCASSPRGETGSSFGQGTRLTVV.

The chain joins TRBV2 to TRBJ1-3, with a possible D match to TRBD1 (6 bases). Trimming cost V 4 bases and J 5 bases, with 15 bases left between them. From germline, CDR1 is SNHLY and CDR2 FYNNEI. The CDR3 has 15 amino acids. CDR3: CASSAGQPARNTIYF. In DNA form, the CDR3 reads TGTGCCAGCAGTGCAGGACAGCCAGCTCGAAACACCATATATTTT.

This clone was picked up a small number of times. The rearrangement links TRBV2 to TRBJ1-4, with a tentative D call TRBD1 (5 bases). The germline V gene has CDR1 SNHLY and CDR2 FYNNEI. V was shortened by 6 bases and J by 7 bases, with 21 bases between the two germline ends. CDR3 size: 16 residues. CDR3 residues: CASRAGIMGRGEKLFF. CDR3 coding DNA: TGTGCCAGCAGGGCAGGGATAATGGGTAGGGGTGAAAAACTGTTTTTT.

This clone was picked up many times. The chain combines TRBV6-6 with TRBJ1-5; the D gene is possibly TRBD1 (5 bases). This CDR3 comprises 12 residues. V lost 2 bases to trimming and J lost 12 bases, with 11 bases between them. Germline V lookup: CDR1 MNHNY, CDR2 SVGAGI (reference sequence). The CDR3 sequence: CASSYPTVFQHF. CDR3 bases: TGTGCCAGCAGTTACCCGACAGTTTTCCAGCATTTT.